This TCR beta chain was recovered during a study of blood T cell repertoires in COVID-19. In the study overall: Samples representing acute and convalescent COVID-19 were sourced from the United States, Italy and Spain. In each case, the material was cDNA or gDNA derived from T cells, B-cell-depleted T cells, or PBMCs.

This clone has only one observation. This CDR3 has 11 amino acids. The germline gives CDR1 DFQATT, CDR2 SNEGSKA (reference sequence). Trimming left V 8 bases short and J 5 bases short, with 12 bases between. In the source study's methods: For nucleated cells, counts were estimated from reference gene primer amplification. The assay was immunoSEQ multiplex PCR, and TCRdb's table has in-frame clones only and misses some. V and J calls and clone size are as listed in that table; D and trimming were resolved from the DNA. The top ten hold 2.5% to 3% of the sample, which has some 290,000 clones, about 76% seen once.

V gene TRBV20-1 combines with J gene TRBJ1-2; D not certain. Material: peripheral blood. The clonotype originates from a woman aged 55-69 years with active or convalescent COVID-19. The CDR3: CSTKDLYGYTF. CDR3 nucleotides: TGCAGTACCAAGGACTTATATGGCTACACCTTC.